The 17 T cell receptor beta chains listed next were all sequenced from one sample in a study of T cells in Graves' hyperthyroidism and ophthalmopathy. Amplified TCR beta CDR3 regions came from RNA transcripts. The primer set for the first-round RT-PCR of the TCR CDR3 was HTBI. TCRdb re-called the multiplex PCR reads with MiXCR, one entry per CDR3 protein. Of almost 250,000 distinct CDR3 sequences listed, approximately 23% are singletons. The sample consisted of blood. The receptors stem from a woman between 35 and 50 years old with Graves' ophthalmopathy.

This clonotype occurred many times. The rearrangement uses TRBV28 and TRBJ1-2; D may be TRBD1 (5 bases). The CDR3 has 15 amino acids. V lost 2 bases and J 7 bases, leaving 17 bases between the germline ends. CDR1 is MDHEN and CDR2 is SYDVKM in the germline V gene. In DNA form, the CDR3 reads TGTGCCAGCAGTTTAATCGCAGGGAGGCGTAGTGGCTACACCTTC. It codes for CASSLIAGRRSGYTF.

CDR3 nucleotide sequence: TGCGCCAGCAGCGAGCGGGAGGGCCTCTACGAGCAGTACTTC. Translating it yields CASSEREGLYEQYF. The chain carries TRBV10-1 and TRBJ2-7; 10 bases match TRBD2. The germline V gene has CDR1 WNHNN and CDR2 SYGVQD (reference sequence). The CDR3 spans 14 residues. The V and J ends lost 6 bases and 3 bases, in that order; junction bases with no gene match: 5.

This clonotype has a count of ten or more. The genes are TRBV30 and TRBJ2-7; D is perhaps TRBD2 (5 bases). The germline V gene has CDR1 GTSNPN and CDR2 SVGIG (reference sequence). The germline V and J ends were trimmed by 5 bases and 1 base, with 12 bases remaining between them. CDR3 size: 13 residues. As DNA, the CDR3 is TGTGCCTGGGCGAGCGGACGATCCTACGAGCAGTACTTC. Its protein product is CAWASGRSYEQYF. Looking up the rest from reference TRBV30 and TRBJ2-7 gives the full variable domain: SQTIHQWPATLVQPVGSPLSLECTVEGTSNPNLYWYRQAAGRGLQLLFYSVGIGQISSEVPQNLSASRPQDRQFILSSKKLLLSDSGFYLCAWASGRSYEQYFGPGTRLTVT.

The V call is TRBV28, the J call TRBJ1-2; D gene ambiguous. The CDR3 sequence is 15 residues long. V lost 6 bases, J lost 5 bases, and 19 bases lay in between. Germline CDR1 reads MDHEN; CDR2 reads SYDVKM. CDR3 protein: CASSPTGRGTYGYTF. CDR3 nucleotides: TGTGCCAGCAGCCCCACTGGGAGAGGAACTTATGGCTACACCTTC.

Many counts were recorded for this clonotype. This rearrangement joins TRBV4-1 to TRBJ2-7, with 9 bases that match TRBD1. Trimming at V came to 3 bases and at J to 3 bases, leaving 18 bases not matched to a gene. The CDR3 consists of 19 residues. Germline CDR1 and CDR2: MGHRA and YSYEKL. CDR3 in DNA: TGCGCCAGCAGCCACTCAAGGGGACAGGGTGATTTGTGTGGCTACGAGCAGTACTTC. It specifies CASSHSRGQGDLCGYEQYF.

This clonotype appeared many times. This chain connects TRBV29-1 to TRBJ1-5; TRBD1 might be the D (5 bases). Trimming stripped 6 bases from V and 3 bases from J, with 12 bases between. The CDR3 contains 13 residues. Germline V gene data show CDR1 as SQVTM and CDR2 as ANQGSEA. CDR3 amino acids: CSVGGTDNQPQHF. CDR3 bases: TGCAGCGTGGGAGGGACGGACAATCAGCCCCAGCATTTT.

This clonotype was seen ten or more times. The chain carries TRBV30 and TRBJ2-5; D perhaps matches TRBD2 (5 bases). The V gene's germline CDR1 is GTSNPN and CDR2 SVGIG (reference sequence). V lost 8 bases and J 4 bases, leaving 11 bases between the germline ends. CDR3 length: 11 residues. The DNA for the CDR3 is TGTGCCACCGGCGGGCGAGAGACCCAGTACTTC. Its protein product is CATGGRETQYF.

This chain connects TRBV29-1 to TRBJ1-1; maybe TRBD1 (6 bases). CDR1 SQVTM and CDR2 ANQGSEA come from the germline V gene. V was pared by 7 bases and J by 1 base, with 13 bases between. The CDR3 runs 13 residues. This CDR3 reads CSAEGHRNTEAFF. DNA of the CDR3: TGCAGCGCAGAGGGACACAGGAACACTGAAGCTTTCTTT.

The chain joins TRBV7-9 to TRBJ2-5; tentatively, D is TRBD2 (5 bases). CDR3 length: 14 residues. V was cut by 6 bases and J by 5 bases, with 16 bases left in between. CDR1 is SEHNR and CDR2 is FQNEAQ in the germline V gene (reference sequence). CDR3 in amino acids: CASSPPLGGETQYF. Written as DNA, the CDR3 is TGTGCCAGCAGTCCACCCCTCGGAGGTGAGACCCAGTACTTC.

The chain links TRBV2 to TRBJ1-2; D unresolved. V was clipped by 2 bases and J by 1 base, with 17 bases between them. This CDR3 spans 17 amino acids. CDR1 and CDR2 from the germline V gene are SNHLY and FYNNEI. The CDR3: CASSERMFLRVNYGYTF. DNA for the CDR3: TGTGCCAGCAGTGAAAGGATGTTTCTTAGGGTTAACTATGGCTACACCTTC.

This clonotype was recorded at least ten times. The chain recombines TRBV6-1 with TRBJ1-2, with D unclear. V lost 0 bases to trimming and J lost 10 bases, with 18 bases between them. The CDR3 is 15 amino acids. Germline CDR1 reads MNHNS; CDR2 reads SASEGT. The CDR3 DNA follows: TGTGCCAGCAGTGAAGCGCTGTCCTCGATCTTATACTACACCTTC. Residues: CASSEALSSILYYTF.

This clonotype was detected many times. The CDR3 DNA sequence: TGCGCCAGCGGACTCCTTAGCAATCAGCCCCAGCATTTT. Translating it yields CASGLLSNQPQHF. The V gene is TRBV10-2, the J gene TRBJ1-5; the D is unclear. The CDR3 loop spans 13 amino acids. The germline CDR1 and CDR2 sequences are WSHSY and SAAADI. Deletions cut 8 bases from V and 0 bases from J, with 8 bases between.

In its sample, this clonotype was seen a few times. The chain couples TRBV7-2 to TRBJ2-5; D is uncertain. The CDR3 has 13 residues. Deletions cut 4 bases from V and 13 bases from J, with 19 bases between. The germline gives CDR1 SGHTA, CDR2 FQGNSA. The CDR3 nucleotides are TGTGCCAGCAGCTCTACAAGAGAGGTCCCCACGTACTTC. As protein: CASSSTREVPTYF.

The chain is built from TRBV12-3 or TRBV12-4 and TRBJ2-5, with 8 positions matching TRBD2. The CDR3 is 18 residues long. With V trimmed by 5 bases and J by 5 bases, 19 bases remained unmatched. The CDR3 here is CASSPRSGIGLGVETQYF. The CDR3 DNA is TGTGCCAGCAGTCCGCGTAGCGGGATCGGCCTGGGGGTCGAGACCCAGTACTTC.

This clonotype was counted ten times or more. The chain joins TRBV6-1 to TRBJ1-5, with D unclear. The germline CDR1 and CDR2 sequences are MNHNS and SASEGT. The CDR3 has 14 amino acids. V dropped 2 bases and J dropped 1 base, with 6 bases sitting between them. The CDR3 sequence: CASSELGSNQPQHF. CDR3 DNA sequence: TGTGCCAGCAGTGAATTGGGAAGCAATCAGCCCCAGCATTTT.

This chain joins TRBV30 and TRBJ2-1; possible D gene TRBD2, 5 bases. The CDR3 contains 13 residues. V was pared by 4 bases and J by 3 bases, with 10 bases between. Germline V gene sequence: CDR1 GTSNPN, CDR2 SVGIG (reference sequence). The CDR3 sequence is CAWNRGVYNEQFF. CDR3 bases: TGTGCCTGGAATCGGGGAGTCTACAATGAGCAGTTCTTC.

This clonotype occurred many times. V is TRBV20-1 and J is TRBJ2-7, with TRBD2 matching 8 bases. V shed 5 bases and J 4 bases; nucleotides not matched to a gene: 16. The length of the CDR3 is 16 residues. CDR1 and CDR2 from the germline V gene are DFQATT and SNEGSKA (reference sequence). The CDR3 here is CSARLWGSGNRYEQYF. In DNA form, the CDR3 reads TGCAGTGCTCGCCTCTGGGGTAGCGGGAATCGGTACGAGCAGTACTTC.